This TCR beta chain was identified in a study of blood T cell repertoires in COVID-19. At the level of the study: Samples came from the United States, Italy and Spain, spanning acute and convalescent COVID-19. Sources were T cells, B-cell-depleted T cells, or PBMCs; the material itself was cDNA or gDNA.

V was trimmed by 1 base and J by 2 bases, leaving 9 bases between them. The CDR3 covers 15 residues. Germline V gene data show CDR1 as LGHDT and CDR2 as YNNKEL (reference sequence). As handled by the study authors: By means of reference gene primer amplification, nucleated cell counts were estimated. Assay used: immunoSEQ multiplex PCR; TCRdb lists only in-frame clones, some missing. That table gives V, J and clone size, and the DNA gave D and trimming. This sample has 150,000 to 180,000 clones, with approximately 91% found just once. The J gene is TRBJ2-1, the V gene TRBV3-1 (or the pseudogene TRBV3-2), with D unclear. Sequences were obtained from peripheral blood. This TCR was recovered from a woman aged 65 to 85 with acute or convalescent COVID-19. The CDR3 DNA follows: TGTGCCAGCAGCCAAGGTGGCGGAACCTACAATGAGCAGTTCTTC. It encodes CASSQGGGTYNEQFF.